This entry describes one T cell receptor (beta chain). The target antigen is unknown. This specimen belongs to a study of T cells expressing NK-cell markers. Study-level background: It was sorted CD3+CD56+NKG2C+, CD3+CD56+NKG2C- and CD3+CD56-NKG2C+ T cells that supplied the TCR beta repertoires. HCMV serostatus: seven of eight sequenced donors positive, one negative. Study-level results: These clonotypes, the leaders elsewhere, also led the CD3+CD56-NKG2C+ fraction in four donors.

This CDR3 contains 13 residues. Germline V gene sequence: CDR1 ENHRY, CDR2 SYGVKD. TCRdb reprocessed the 5' RACE reads; each CDR3 protein has one entry and no DNA is given. This table holds about 140,000 distinct CDR3 sequences. The receptor was isolated from a man aged 18 to 29 in good health. The sample consisted of blood T cells: a sorted CD56 or NKG2C T cell subset, CD4+ or CD8+ T cells, or bulk PBMC T cells (not recorded which). The V gene is TRBV10-3, the J gene TRBJ2-1; TCRdb's D call, TRBD1, is unchecked because there is no DNA. CDR3 amino acids: CAISDDRGGEQFF.